The source of this T cell receptor beta chain is a study of cytotoxic CD8 clonotypes in ibrutinib-treated CLL. Looking at the study overall: Response samples were obtained once patients had received a median roughly 11 months of treatment, range 6 to 36. Study-wide results and limits: There were differences in sampling times between sustained-remission and progressing patients. Under therapy, public clonotypes either contracted or stayed stable, and they were uncommon.

Produced via immunoSEQ multiplex PCR; TCRdb's table is partial and in-frame only. The sample lists some 65,000 clones; roughly 57% were seen once. This clone was seen only once. Its antigen is undetermined. CDR3 length: 16 residues. Trimming removed 6 bases at V and 2 bases at J, with 17 bases between. The V gene's germline CDR1 is LNHDA and CDR2 SQIVND (reference sequence). The TCR was taken from a human donor with chronic lymphocytic leukemia. Sequenced here: PBMCs, sampled after 12 months of ibrutinib treatment. The chain is built from TRBV19 and TRBJ1-5; D call uncertain. The CDR3 spells CASSPEVGRGNQPQHF. DNA of the CDR3: TGTGCCAGTAGCCCAGAAGTCGGACGGGGCAATCAGCCCCAGCATTTT. Variable domain in full (rest from reference TRBV19 and TRBJ1-5): DGGITQSPKYLFRKEGQNVTLSCEQNLNHDAMYWYRQDPGQGLRLIYYSQIVNDFQKGDIAEGYSVSREKKESFPLTVTSAQKNPTAFYLCASSPEVGRGNQPQHFGDGTRLSIL.